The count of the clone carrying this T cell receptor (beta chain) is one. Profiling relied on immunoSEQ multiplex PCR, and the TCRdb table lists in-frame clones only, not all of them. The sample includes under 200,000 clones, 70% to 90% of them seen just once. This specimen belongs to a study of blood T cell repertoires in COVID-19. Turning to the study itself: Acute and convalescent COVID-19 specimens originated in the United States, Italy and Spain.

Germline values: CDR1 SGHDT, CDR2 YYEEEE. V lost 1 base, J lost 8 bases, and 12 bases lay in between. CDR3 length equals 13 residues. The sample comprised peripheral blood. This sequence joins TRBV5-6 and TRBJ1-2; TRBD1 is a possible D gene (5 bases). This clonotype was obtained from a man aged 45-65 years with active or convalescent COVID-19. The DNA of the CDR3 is TGTGCCAGCAGCTTGCTGACAGCACAGGGCTACACCTTC. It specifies CASSLLTAQGYTF.